This T cell receptor beta chain emerged from a study of T cell changes during pregnancy in multiple sclerosis. Deletions cut 2 bases from V and 6 bases from J, with 13 bases between. CDR3 length: 15 residues. In germline, CDR1 is SEHNR, CDR2 FQNEAQ (reference sequence). The assay was immunoSEQ multiplex PCR, and TCRdb's table has in-frame clones only and misses some. The sample lists under 50,000 clones; almost 95% were seen once. V is TRBV7-9 and J is TRBJ1-4, with TRBD1 as a possible D gene (6 bases). The sequenced sample was CD4+ T cells from peripheral blood mononuclear cells, obtained after pregnancy. This receptor was taken from a female donor with multiple sclerosis, enrolled in a pregnancy study. CDR3 sequence reads: CASSLSAQGDEKLFF. The CDR3 DNA follows: TGTGCCAGCAGCTTATCGGCACAGGGAGATGAAAAACTGTTTTTT. The full variable domain, its missing parts supplied by reference TRBV7-9 and TRBJ1-4, is DTGVSQNPRHKITKRGQNVTFRCDPISEHNRLYWYRQTLGQGPEFLTYFQNEAQLEKSRLLSDRFSAERPKGSFSTLEIQRTEQGDSAMYLCASSLSAQGDEKLFFGSGTQLSVL.